The T cell receptor beta chain under discussion was sequenced for a study of HIV-infected patients and healthy controls. In its sample, this clonotype was seen many times. Whole blood was used without fractionation, so all unsorted peripheral T cells were included. Reverse transcription used around 540 ng RNA and constant-region primers for alpha and beta. Using multiplexing indices, alpha and beta chain libraries were generated apart by chain-specific third strand synthesis. TCRdb processed the 5' RACE reads anew with MiXCR; each CDR3 protein has one entry. The sample gives fewer than 11,000 distinct CDR3 sequences, around 5.2% of which show up once; less than 15% is in the top ten. The clonotype comes from an adult with HIV infection. Sequencing used blood, obtained before antiretroviral therapy.

In DNA, the CDR3 is TGTGCCAGCAGTGGGATGGGGGCGCCCTCCCAGCATTTT. It yields the protein CASSGMGAPSQHF. This rearrangement joins TRBV6-1 to TRBJ1-5; possible D gene TRBD1, 6 bases. The length of the CDR3 is 13 residues. V was clipped by 4 bases and J by 11 bases, with 15 bases between them. Germline lookup yields CDR1 MNHNS and CDR2 SASEGT.